These T cell receptor beta chains were read from a single sample in a study of shared clonotypes between healthy human individuals. Data came from immunoSEQ multiplex PCR; TCRdb stores just in-frame clones and leaves some out. The sample records over 2 million clones, about 95% being singletons. Sequenced sample: naive CD8+ T cells sorted from blood. The receptors derive from a man between 18 and 29 years old in good health. Each CDR3 is given with its conserved first and last residue. The D gene is left open where the match is weak. Size tells how often a clone was seen (once, few, many) or the class of an expanded clone, and some rows leave it out.

V: TRBV7-2; size: few; J: TRBJ2-3; length: 16; D: TRBD2; CDR3: CASSSRLAGTTDTQYF; DNA: TGTGCCAGCAGCTCGCGTCTAGCGGGGACCACAGATACGCAGTATTTT
V: TRBV12-5; size: NA; J: TRBJ2-1; length: 17; D: NA; CDR3: CASGLPPPPKGSNEQFF; DNA: TGTGCTAGTGGTTTGCCCCCCCCGCCCAAGGGCTCGAATGAGCAGTTCTTC
V: TRBV13; size: NA; J: TRBJ2-7; length: 14; D: TRBD1; CDR3: CASSPTGGSYEQYF; DNA: TGTGCCAGCAGCCCTACAGGGGGCTCCTACGAGCAGTACTTC
V: TRBV7-6; size: NA; J: TRBJ2-7; length: 17; D: TRBD1; CDR3: CASSSPGQGTYGYEQYF; DNA: TGTGCCAGCAGCTCGCCGGGACAGGGGACGTACGGCTACGAGCAGTACTTC
V: TRBV4-1; size: once; J: TRBJ1-5; length: 17; D: NA; CDR3: CASSQDGLGNSNQPQHF; DNA: TGCGCCAGCAGCCAAGATGGACTCGGGAATAGCAATCAGCCCCAGCATTTT
V: TRBV6-5; size: NA; J: TRBJ2-5; length: 14; D: NA; CDR3: CASSYSGEEETQYF; DNA: TGTGCCAGCAGTTACTCGGGGGAAGAAGAGACCCAGTACTTC
V: TRBV19; size: NA; J: TRBJ2-3; length: 14; D: NA; CDR3: CASSPLFVTDTQYF; DNA: TGTGCCAGTAGTCCCCTTTTTGTCACAGATACGCAGTATTTT
V: TRBV13; size: NA; J: TRBJ2-3; length: 16; D: NA; CDR3: CASSLGSAGAPDTQYF; DNA: TGTGCCAGCAGCTTAGGTTCGGCAGGGGCCCCAGATACGCAGTATTTT
V: TRBV5-1; size: NA; J: TRBJ2-1; length: 15; D: NA; CDR3: CASSLVTDLRGEQFF; DNA: TGCGCCAGCAGCTTGGTGACAGACCTCCGGGGTGAGCAGTTCTTC
V: TRBV27; size: once; J: TRBJ2-7; length: 17; D: NA; CDR3: CASSLSIPGLVPYEQYF; DNA: TGTGCCAGCAGTTTATCGATTCCAGGCCTGGTCCCCTACGAGCAGTACTTC
V: TRBV5-4; size: few; J: TRBJ1-6; length: 14; D: NA; CDR3: CASSLGDLGSPLHF; DNA: TGTGCCAGCAGCTTGGGGGATCTCGGTTCACCCCTCCACTTT
V: TRBV28; size: once; J: TRBJ2-2; length: 15; D: NA; CDR3: CASSPGPPETGELFF; DNA: TGTGCCAGCAGCCCGGGACCCCCAGAAACCGGGGAGCTGTTTTTT
V: TRBV4-1; size: NA; J: TRBJ2-7; length: 13; D: NA; CDR3: CASSLRLSYEQYF; DNA: TGCGCCAGCAGCCTCAGACTCTCCTACGAGCAGTACTTC
V: TRBV7-4; size: NA; J: TRBJ1-5; length: 15; D: NA; CDR3: CASGWGTPINQPQHF; DNA: TGTGCCAGCGGATGGGGCACACCCATCAATCAGCCCCAGCATTTT
V: TRBV2; size: NA; J: TRBJ2-5; length: 14; D: TRBD2; CDR3: CASSEGEGQETQYF; DNA: TGTGCCAGCAGTGAAGGGGAGGGCCAAGAGACCCAGTACTTC
V: TRBV6-6; size: NA; J: TRBJ1-2; length: 14; D: NA; CDR3: CASSYAEAPGSYTF; DNA: TGTGCCAGCAGTTATGCGGAGGCCCCCGGTAGCTACACCTTC
V: TRBV5-6; size: NA; J: TRBJ2-1; length: 12; D: NA; CDR3: CASSLIFNEQFF; DNA: TGTGCCAGCAGCTTGATCTTTAATGAGCAGTTCTTC
V: TRBV13; size: NA; J: TRBJ2-5; length: 15; D: TRBD2; CDR3: CASSSLAEGQGTQYF; DNA: TGTGCCAGCAGCTCCCTAGCGGAGGGCCAAGGGACCCAGTACTTC
V: TRBV27; size: NA; J: TRBJ2-7; length: 13; D: TRBD1; CDR3: CASSLDRGSEQYF; DNA: TGTGCCAGCAGCCTCGACAGGGGATCCGAGCAGTACTTC
V: TRBV6-5; size: NA; J: TRBJ1-5; length: 14; D: NA; CDR3: CASSYLFSNQPQHF; DNA: TGTGCCAGCAGTTACCTTTTTAGCAATCAGCCCCAGCATTTT
V: TRBV4-1; size: NA; J: TRBJ2-1; length: 17; D: NA; CDR3: CASSQEGAEVSYNEQFF; DNA: TGCGCCAGCAGCCAAGAAGGCGCGGAGGTCTCCTACAATGAGCAGTTCTTC
V: TRBV6-5; size: NA; J: TRBJ2-7; length: 15; D: TRBD1; CDR3: CASSLEGQGWDEQYF; DNA: TGTGCCAGCAGCCTTGAAGGACAGGGGTGGGACGAGCAGTACTTC
V: TRBV4-1; size: once; J: TRBJ2-7; length: 15; D: NA; CDR3: CASSQGPLTLNEQYF; DNA: TGCGCCAGCAGCCAAGGACCCCTTACTCTGAACGAGCAGTACTTC
V: TRBV5-6; size: NA; J: TRBJ1-6; length: 14; D: NA; CDR3: CASSLWQTNSPLHF; DNA: TGTGCCAGCAGCTTGTGGCAGACCAATTCACCCCTCCACTTT
V: TRBV28; size: NA; J: TRBJ1-2; length: 16; D: NA; CDR3: CASSTDSPPTNYGYTF; DNA: TGTGCCAGCAGTACGGACAGCCCGCCAACTAACTATGGCTACACCTTC
V: TRBV9; size: NA; J: TRBJ1-6; length: 16; D: TRBD1; CDR3: CASSVGTGGPNSPLHF; DNA: TGTGCCAGCAGCGTAGGGACAGGGGGCCCGAATTCACCCCTCCACTTT
V: TRBV4-1; size: NA; J: TRBJ1-5; length: 14; D: NA; CDR3: CASSLKEGGQPQHF; DNA: TGCGCCAGCAGCCTCAAGGAGGGAGGCCAGCCCCAGCATTTT
V: TRBV7-2; size: once; J: TRBJ2-3; length: 14; D: NA; CDR3: CASSLARGTDTQYF; DNA: TGTGCCAGCAGCTTAGCCCGGGGCACAGATACGCAGTATTTT
V: TRBV30; size: NA; J: TRBJ2-7; length: 10; D: NA; CDR3: CAWSDSVQYF; DNA: TGTGCCTGGAGCGATAGCGTGCAGTACTTC
V: TRBV6-1; size: NA; J: TRBJ1-1; length: 13; D: TRBD1; CDR3: CASSDQGATEAFF; DNA: TGTGCCAGCAGTGATCAGGGGGCTACTGAAGCTTTCTTT
V: TRBV13; size: NA; J: TRBJ2-5; length: 16; D: NA; CDR3: CASSLGLAQPQETQYF; DNA: TGTGCCAGCAGCTTAGGCCTGGCCCAACCCCAAGAGACCCAGTACTTC
V: TRBV28; size: few; J: TRBJ2-7; length: 14; D: TRBD2; CDR3: CASSSGGGPSEQYF; DNA: TGTGCCAGCAGTTCGGGCGGGGGACCTTCCGAGCAGTACTTC
V: TRBV2; size: NA; J: TRBJ2-1; length: 17; D: NA; CDR3: CASREGPVPSSYNEQFF; DNA: TGTGCCAGCAGAGAGGGGCCAGTCCCCAGCTCCTACAATGAGCAGTTCTTC
V: TRBV28; size: few; J: TRBJ1-2; length: 14; D: NA; CDR3: CASSFRGAPNGYTF; DNA: TGTGCCAGCAGTTTTCGGGGGGCACCCAATGGCTACACCTTC
V: TRBV4-3; size: NA; J: TRBJ2-1; length: 18; D: NA; CDR3: CASSQDAISGASYNEQFF; DNA: TGCGCCAGCAGCCAAGACGCTATTTCGGGAGCATCCTACAATGAGCAGTTCTTC
V: TRBV19; size: NA; J: TRBJ2-7; length: 15; D: TRBD1; CDR3: CASSTRQGGSYEQYF; DNA: TGTGCCAGTAGTACCCGACAGGGTGGCTCCTACGAGCAGTACTTC
V: TRBV7-9; size: NA; J: TRBJ2-7; length: 13; D: NA; CDR3: CASSDSGVYEQYF; DNA: TGTGCCAGCAGCGACTCAGGGGTATACGAGCAGTACTTC
V: TRBV7-3; size: NA; J: TRBJ2-5; length: 14; D: TRBD1; CDR3: CASSSTGGSETQYF; DNA: TGTGCCAGCAGTTCGACAGGGGGCTCGGAGACCCAGTACTTC
V: TRBV4-1; size: NA; J: TRBJ2-5; length: 13; D: NA; CDR3: CASSQFMEETQYF; DNA: TGCGCCAGCAGCCAATTCATGGAAGAGACCCAGTACTTC
V: TRBV5-6; size: NA; J: TRBJ1-1; length: 13; D: NA; CDR3: CASTSGINTEAFF; DNA: TGTGCCAGCACCTCGGGCATTAACACTGAAGCTTTCTTT
V: TRBV6-5; size: NA; J: TRBJ2-7; length: 16; D: NA; CDR3: CASSYSRGGGPYEQYF; DNA: TGTGCCAGCAGTTACTCGAGGGGGGGTGGTCCTTACGAGCAGTACTTC
V: TRBV19; size: NA; J: TRBJ2-5; length: 15; D: TRBD2; CDR3: CASSLTSGGLETQYF; DNA: TGTGCCAGTAGTCTGACTAGCGGGGGTTTGGAGACCCAGTACTTC
V: TRBV7-3; size: NA; J: TRBJ2-1; length: 16; D: TRBD2; CDR3: CASSPLAGGPHNEQFF; DNA: TGTGCCAGCAGCCCGCTAGCGGGGGGGCCCCACAATGAGCAGTTCTTC